This is a list of T cell receptor beta chains from one sample in a study of PD-1 blockade in classical Hodgkin lymphoma. Produced via immunoSEQ multiplex PCR; TCRdb's table is partial and in-frame only. The data hold roughly 2,500 clones, with about 86% observed a single time. The sample was CD4+ T cells from blood, taken at baseline. These receptor sequences come from a human donor with classical Hodgkin lymphoma. CDR3s leave out the opening cysteine and the closing phenylalanine or tryptophan. Each record gives: V gene, CDR3 length, J gene, CDR3 protein.

v_call: TRBV2
cdr3_length: 10
j_call: TRBJ1-2
cdr3_aa: ASTGRDYGYT

v_call: TRBV19
cdr3_length: 13
j_call: TRBJ2-7
cdr3_aa: ASSSQTGMRSEQY

v_call: TRBV10-3
cdr3_length: 12
j_call: TRBJ1-4
cdr3_aa: AIGISRGNEKLF

v_call: TRBV4-1
cdr3_length: 15
j_call: TRBJ2-1
cdr3_aa: ASSLLPGGGSYNEQF

v_call: TRBV5-1
cdr3_length: 15
j_call: TRBJ2-5
cdr3_aa: ASSDIPGLATQETQY

v_call: TRBV29-1
cdr3_length: 11
j_call: TRBJ2-3
cdr3_aa: SLPGQGTDTQY

v_call: TRBV7-8
cdr3_length: 13
j_call: TRBJ2-7
cdr3_aa: ASSLGRTGIYEQY

v_call: TRBV18
cdr3_length: 14
j_call: TRBJ1-1
cdr3_aa: ASSPTTTGLSTEAF

v_call: TRBV7-2
cdr3_length: 12
j_call: TRBJ1-5
cdr3_aa: ASSLAGGNQPQH

v_call: TRBV18
cdr3_length: 10
j_call: TRBJ1-5
cdr3_aa: ASSRTNQPQH

v_call: TRBV7-8
cdr3_length: 14
j_call: TRBJ2-2
cdr3_aa: ASSLYRDPRTGELF

v_call: TRBV5-1
cdr3_length: 13
j_call: TRBJ2-1
cdr3_aa: ASSLTDLIRNEQF

v_call: TRBV6-5
cdr3_length: 13
j_call: TRBJ2-2
cdr3_aa: ASSYTAGSLGELF

v_call: TRBV7-9
cdr3_length: 11
j_call: TRBJ1-1
cdr3_aa: ASSFGQGTEAF

v_call: TRBV10-3
cdr3_length: 12
j_call: TRBJ2-7
cdr3_aa: AISLASGNYEQY

v_call: TRBV19
cdr3_length: 13
j_call: TRBJ1-2
cdr3_aa: ASSWGLYHGYGYT

v_call: TRBV6-5
cdr3_length: 14
j_call: TRBJ1-5
cdr3_aa: ASSSPQAYSNQPQH

v_call: TRBV6-5
cdr3_length: 11
j_call: TRBJ2-7
cdr3_aa: ASSYSRGYEQY

v_call: TRBV10-2
cdr3_length: 12
j_call: TRBJ1-5
cdr3_aa: ASSWDSINQPQH

v_call: TRBV7-9
cdr3_length: 11
j_call: TRBJ2-7
cdr3_aa: ASSADNTGEQY

v_call: TRBV6-5
cdr3_length: 14
j_call: TRBJ2-7
cdr3_aa: ASSYSTGQGAYEQY

v_call: TRBV6-5
cdr3_length: 12
j_call: TRBJ1-2
cdr3_aa: ASSYSQAKRSYT

v_call: TRBV7-8
cdr3_length: 11
j_call: TRBJ1-1
cdr3_aa: ASSFLLQGRAF

v_call: TRBV7-2
cdr3_length: 12
j_call: TRBJ1-2
cdr3_aa: ASSLARGDYGYT

v_call: TRBV14
cdr3_length: 12
j_call: TRBJ1-2
cdr3_aa: ASSQERQGRSYT

v_call: TRBV7-2
cdr3_length: 15
j_call: NA
cdr3_aa: ASSPRAGSGGSYEQY

v_call: TRBV5-1
cdr3_length: 12
j_call: TRBJ2-1
cdr3_aa: ATEPPQTYNEQF

v_call: TRBV6-1
cdr3_length: 13
j_call: TRBJ2-7
cdr3_aa: ASSNGQGRFYEQY

v_call: TRBV27
cdr3_length: 19
j_call: TRBJ1-1
cdr3_aa: ASSLSGGESTRSRRMPEAF